The 32 T cell receptor beta chains in this list originate from one sample, sequenced in a study of T cell responses to AZD1222 COVID-19 vaccine. Assay used: immunoSEQ multiplex PCR; TCRdb lists only in-frame clones, some missing. The sample contains approximately 150,000 clones, around nine tenths of which appear only once. Sequences were derived from peripheral blood, sampled 28 days after the second AZD1222 dose. These receptors all come from an adult who received the AZD1222 COVID-19 vaccine.

DNA of the CDR3: TGTGCCGGAAACCCGACAGGGAGATGGGGCTACACCTTC. It specifies CAGNPTGRWGYTF. The chain couples TRBV30 to TRBJ1-2; 7 positions agree with TRBD1. Germline lookup yields CDR1 GTSNPN and CDR2 SVGIG (reference sequence). The CDR3 contains 13 residues. The V gene end was trimmed by 8 bases and the J gene end by 8 bases; junction bases not matched to a gene: 14.

The gene calls are TRBV4-1 and TRBJ1-2; 8 bases match TRBD1. Germline CDR1 reads MGHRA; CDR2 reads YSYEKL. The V gene end was trimmed by 0 bases and the J gene end by 5 bases; junction bases not matched to a gene: 8. The CDR3 contains 16 residues. The CDR3 loop is CASSQDRDRGLYGYTF. The CDR3 DNA is TGCGCCAGCAGCCAAGATCGAGACAGGGGACTTTATGGCTACACCTTC.

In this sample, this clone turned up once. The chain links TRBV6-5 to TRBJ1-5; D may be TRBD1 (5 bases). This CDR3 spans 15 amino acids. Germline-derived CDR1 and CDR2 are MNHEY and SVGAGI. The germline V and J ends were trimmed by 9 bases and 2 bases, with 17 bases remaining between them. CDR3 loop: CASIRSREGNQPQHF. The DNA for the CDR3 is TGTGCCAGTATACGGAGCAGGGAGGGCAATCAGCCCCAGCATTTT.

This clone was seen only once. J is TRBJ1-1 and V is TRBV21-1; no DNA check was done on the table's D call, TRBD1. TRBV21-1 corresponds to a pseudogene. The CDR3 extends over 14 amino acids. This CDR3 reads CASSLRTENTEAFF. CDR3 in DNA: TGTGCCAGCAGCCTCCGGACAGAGAACACTGAAGCTTTCTTT.

The chain recombines TRBV6-5 with TRBJ1-1, with D hard to call. The germline V and J ends were trimmed by 4 bases and 0 bases, with 12 bases remaining between them. CDR1 is MNHEY, CDR2 SVGAGI, per germline. The CDR3 runs to 15 residues. The CDR3 is CASSFTQPLNTEAFF. For the CDR3, the DNA is TGTGCCAGCAGTTTTACTCAGCCTCTGAACACTGAAGCTTTCTTT.

V is TRBV29-1 and J is TRBJ1-4; no clear D gene. In germline, CDR1 is SQVTM, CDR2 ANQGSEA. This CDR3 is built from 11 residues. V dropped 3 bases and J dropped 4 bases, with 3 bases sitting between them. CDR3 residues: CSVEDNEKLFF. CDR3 nucleotide sequence: TGCAGCGTTGAGGATAATGAAAAACTGTTTTTT.

A note on this clone: Other nucleotide sequences from this sample produce the same CDR3. V gene TRBV5-4 combines with J gene TRBJ2-3, with D unclear. V dropped 3 bases and J dropped 3 bases, with 5 bases sitting between them. Per germline, CDR1 SGHNT and CDR2 YYREEE (reference sequence). This CDR3 contains 12 residues. For the CDR3, the DNA is TGTGCCAGCAGCTCCAGTACAGATACGCAGTATTTT. Translated, it gives CASSSSTDTQYF.

The J gene is TRBJ2-1, the V gene TRBV19; TRBD2 is a possible D gene (5 bases). V was shortened by 6 bases and J by 7 bases, with 16 bases between the two germline ends. The CDR3 length is 14 residues. Germline V gene lookup returns CDR1 LNHDA and CDR2 SQIVND (reference sequence). CDR3 sequence: CASRLLATGNEQFF. Written as DNA, the CDR3 is TGTGCCAGTAGACTATTAGCGACCGGGAATGAGCAGTTCTTC.

This rearrangement joins TRBV14 to TRBJ2-1; 9 nucleotides line up with TRBD2. CDR1 and CDR2 (germline): SGHDN, FVKESK. After removal of 5 bases from V and 8 bases from J, the junction contained 19 bases not matched to a gene. The CDR3 is 18 residues long. CDR3 DNA sequence: TGTGCCAGCAGCGGCGACCGCCTTCGAGCGGGAGGCAAAGATGAGCAGTTCTTC. Protein sequence: CASSGDRLRAGGKDEQFF.

V and J are TRBV5-8 and TRBJ2-6; D assignment may be TRBD1 or TRBD2 (5 bases each). The CDR3 loop spans 16 amino acids. V shed 7 bases and J shed 0 bases, with 14 bases lying between them. Germline CDR1 reads SGHTS; CDR2 reads YDEGEE. The CDR3 reads CASRPGPFSGANVLTF. The CDR3 DNA reads TGTGCCAGCCGACCGGGACCCTTCTCTGGGGCCAACGTCCTGACTTTC.

This clone appeared a few times. A junction boundary mismatches the germline segment, possibly from a read error. The J gene is TRBJ2-2, the V gene TRBV7-7; possible D gene TRBD2, 5 bases. CDR3 size: 16 residues. Germline CDR1 reads SSHAT; CDR2 reads FNYEAQ (reference sequence). The CDR3 is CASSLASVGNTGELFF. The CDR3 DNA reads TGTGCTAGCAGCTTAGCGTCCGTAGGGAACACCGGGGAGCTGTTTTTT.

The V call is TRBV6-5, the J call TRBJ1-2, with TRBD1 as a possible D gene (6 bases). Trimming took off 6 bases at V and 7 bases at J, with 18 bases between the two ends. The CDR3 has 14 residues. CDR1 is MNHEY and CDR2 is SVGAGI in the germline V gene. CDR3 bases: TGTGCCAGCAGGCCCAGGGGCGCCCCGGGTGGCTACACCTTC. This translates into CASRPRGAPGGYTF.

This chain joins TRBV5-5 and TRBJ1-2; tentative D call: TRBD1 (6 bases). V was trimmed by 5 bases and J by 5 bases, leaving 13 bases between them. Germline-derived CDR1 and CDR2 are SGHKS and YYEKEE (reference sequence). CDR3 length: 13 residues. This CDR3 reads CASSQWGQYGYTF. The CDR3 region has the DNA TGTGCCAGCAGTCAGTGGGGGCAGTATGGCTACACCTTC.

This clone was seen more than once but under ten times. Written as DNA, the CDR3 is TGTGCCAGTACCCCCGCGACAGCACCTATTAACTATGGCTACACCTTC. This gives the protein CASTPATAPINYGYTF. This chain connects TRBV19 to TRBJ1-2; maybe TRBD1 (5 bases). This CDR3 contains 16 residues. In germline, CDR1 is LNHDA, CDR2 SQIVND (reference sequence). The V gene lost 7 bases and the J gene lost 1 base, with 19 bases spanning the gap.

The genes are TRBV6-2 or TRBV6-3 and TRBJ2-2; 7 nucleotides match TRBD1. The CDR3 consists of 13 residues. Per the germline V gene, CDR1 is MNHEY and CDR2 is SVGEGT. J was trimmed by 9 bases and V by 5 bases; bases with no gene match: 6. CDR3 in amino acids: CASSRQGNRELFF. The CDR3 DNA reads as TGTGCCAGCAGTAGACAGGGAAACCGGGAGCTGTTTTTT.

The chain combines TRBV6-6 with TRBJ1-3, with D tentatively TRBD1 (6 bases). The CDR3 runs to 16 residues. Germline CDR1 MNHNY, CDR2 SVGAGI (reference sequence). The V end lost 2 bases, the J end lost 6 bases, and 17 bases lay between the germline ends. CDR3 loop: CASSYGWGAAENTIYF. In DNA form, the CDR3 reads TGTGCCAGCAGTTACGGGTGGGGGGCAGCTGAAAACACCATATATTTT.

V usage is TRBV7-9 and J usage is TRBJ1-3; no clear D gene. This CDR3 has 16 amino acids. The V gene's germline CDR1 is SEHNR and CDR2 FQNEAQ (reference sequence). The V and J ends lost 5 bases and 1 base respectively, with 15 bases between them. The CDR3 region has the DNA TGTGCCAGCAGCCCACAACTAGGGCGGTCTGGAAACACCATATATTTT. Encoded protein: CASSPQLGRSGNTIYF.

This CDR3 reads CASSWGQGYGYTF. For the CDR3, the DNA is TGTGCCAGCAGCTGGGGACAGGGCTACGGCTACACCTTC. V gene TRBV5-4 combines with J gene TRBJ1-2; 9 positions agree with TRBD1. The CDR3 runs to 13 residues. Looked up from germline, CDR1 is SGHNT and CDR2 is YYREEE (reference sequence). V was clipped by 3 bases and J by 8 bases; unmatched bases: 5.

This rearrangement joins TRBV7-8 to TRBJ2-7; 10 bases agree with TRBD1. CDR1 is SGHVS and CDR2 is FQNEAQ in the germline V gene. The CDR3 loop spans 16 amino acids. The V gene end was trimmed by 5 bases and the J gene end by 0 bases; junction bases not matched to a gene: 7. The CDR3 is CASSTRDRGGSYEQYF. CDR3 in DNA: TGTGCCAGCAGCACTCGGGACAGGGGCGGCTCCTACGAGCAGTACTTC.

The chain links TRBV11-3 to TRBJ2-3; D gene ambiguous. The V and J ends lost 0 bases and 1 base respectively, with 17 bases between them. Germline CDR1 SGHNT, CDR2 YENEEA. CDR3 length: 18 residues. For the CDR3, the DNA is TGTGCCAGCAGCTTAGATCCCCCGGGCATAAGAGGCACAGATACGCAGTATTTT. Translated: CASSLDPPGIRGTDTQYF.

In this sample, this clone turned up once. The chain uses TRBV2 and TRBJ1-1, with TRBD1 identical over 7 bases. Germline values: CDR1 SNHLY, CDR2 FYNNEI. The CDR3 sequence is 13 residues long. V lost 7 bases to trimming and J lost 1 base; unmatched junction nucleotides: 3. Here the CDR3 DNA reads TGTGCCAGCAAGGGACAGCCGAACACTGAAGCTTTCTTT. Amino acid sequence: CASKGQPNTEAFF.

This clone was seen only once. V and J are TRBV7-2 and TRBJ2-1; TRBD2 matches 9 bases. Unmatched junction bases numbered 4, after V lost 0 bases and J lost 4 bases. The CDR3 covers 16 residues. From germline, CDR1 is SGHTA and CDR2 FQGNSA. Written as DNA, the CDR3 is TGTGCCAGCAGCTTAGCCGCTAGCGGGAATTACAATGAGCAGTTCTTC. Translating gives CASSLAASGNYNEQFF.

The chain carries TRBV24-1 and TRBJ2-7; perhaps TRBD1 as D (6 bases). This CDR3 has 14 amino acids. In germline, CDR1 is KGHDR, CDR2 SFDVKD. The V gene lost 9 bases and the J gene lost 5 bases, with 19 bases spanning the gap. The CDR3: CATSPGTLYDEQYF. In DNA form, the CDR3 reads TGTGCCACCTCTCCCGGGACATTATATGACGAGCAGTACTTC.

The J gene is TRBJ1-1, the V gene TRBV18; D is undetermined. The V gene's germline CDR1 is KGHSH and CDR2 LQKENI. The CDR3 has 15 residues. The V end was cut by 3 bases, the J end by 1 base, with 12 bases between. The CDR3 reads CASSPPRVRNTEAFF. The CDR3 DNA reads as TGTGCCAGCTCACCCCCCCGGGTTAGGAACACTGAAGCTTTCTTT.

The chain employs TRBV6-6 and TRBJ2-7, with D perhaps being TRBD1 or TRBD2 (5 bases each). The germline V and J ends were trimmed by 0 bases and 6 bases, with 15 bases remaining between them. Germline-derived CDR1 and CDR2 are MNHNY and SVGAGI (reference sequence). The CDR3 covers 15 residues. This chain's CDR3 is CASSYSGDQKREQYF. Written as DNA, the CDR3 is TGTGCCAGCAGTTACTCAGGGGACCAGAAACGCGAGCAGTACTTC.

The rearrangement links TRBV5-6 to TRBJ2-7; 7 bases match TRBD1. CDR1 is SGHDT and CDR2 is YYEEEE in the germline V gene. The ends lost 5 bases at V and 3 bases at J; junction bases unmatched: 5. This CDR3 contains 13 residues. CDR3 DNA: TGTGCCAGCAGAACCAGGGGGAACTACGAGCAGTACTTC. It specifies CASRTRGNYEQYF.

This chain links TRBV19 with TRBJ2-7, with 10 bases fitting TRBD2. The CDR3 runs 14 residues. CDR1 is LNHDA and CDR2 is SQIVND in the germline V gene (reference sequence). Trimming cost V 8 bases and J 7 bases; bases outside gene matches: 11. CDR3 sequence (DNA): TGTGCCAGTCGAACCGGGACTAGCGTCACGGAGCAGTACTTC. Translating it yields CASRTGTSVTEQYF.

The V gene is TRBV7-2, the J gene TRBJ1-2; unclear D gene. CDR1 is SGHTA, CDR2 FQGNSA, per germline. The V end lost 5 bases, the J end lost 4 bases, and 11 bases lay between the germline ends. The CDR3 sequence is 13 residues long. This chain's CDR3 is CASSLDVRYGYTF. The DNA of the CDR3 is TGTGCCAGCAGCCTCGACGTACGCTATGGCTACACCTTC.

The gene calls are TRBV29-1 and TRBJ1-2, with D maybe TRBD1 (6 bases). V lost 7 bases and J lost 3, with 18 bases in between. Germline-derived CDR1 and CDR2 are SQVTM and ANQGSEA. This CDR3 spans 14 amino acids. CDR3 bases: TGCAGCGCCGTGGCCGGGGGGCGCGACTATGGCTACACCTTC. As protein: CSAVAGGRDYGYTF.

This clone has more than one count but fewer than ten. The chain recombines TRBV27 with TRBJ2-7; D gene uncertain. The CDR3 is made up of 15 amino acids. Germline lookup yields CDR1 MNHEY and CDR2 SMNVEV (reference sequence). The V end was cut by 6 bases, the J end by 2 bases, with 17 bases between. The CDR3 loop reads CASSSSPTNAYEQYF. The CDR3 bases are TGTGCCAGCAGCTCCTCGCCGACGAACGCCTACGAGCAGTACTTC.

V gene TRBV2 combines with J gene TRBJ1-5, with TRBD1 as a possible D gene (5 bases). The CDR3 has 13 residues. CDR1 is SNHLY and CDR2 is FYNNEI in the germline V gene. V was trimmed by 8 bases and J by 4 bases, leaving 12 bases between them. This CDR3 is CASSRRVNQPQHF. The DNA of the CDR3 is TGTGCCAGCTCTCGCAGGGTAAATCAGCCCCAGCATTTT. The full variable domain, its missing parts supplied by reference TRBV2 and TRBJ1-5, is EPEVTQTPSHQVTQMGQEVILRCVPISNHLYFYWYRQILGQKVEFLVSFYNNEISEKSEIFDDQFSVERPDGSNFTLKIRSTKLEDSAMYFCASSRRVNQPQHFGDGTRLSIL.

The chain links TRBV7-2 to TRBJ2-1, with a weak D call TRBD1 (6 bases). This CDR3 is 16 amino acids long. Trimming removed 1 base at V and 6 bases at J, with 16 bases between. The germline gives CDR1 SGHTA, CDR2 FQGNSA. CDR3 amino acids: CASSLGGTGTLNEQFF. CDR3 sequence (DNA): TGTGCCAGCAGCTTAGGGGGTACAGGGACCCTCAATGAGCAGTTCTTC.